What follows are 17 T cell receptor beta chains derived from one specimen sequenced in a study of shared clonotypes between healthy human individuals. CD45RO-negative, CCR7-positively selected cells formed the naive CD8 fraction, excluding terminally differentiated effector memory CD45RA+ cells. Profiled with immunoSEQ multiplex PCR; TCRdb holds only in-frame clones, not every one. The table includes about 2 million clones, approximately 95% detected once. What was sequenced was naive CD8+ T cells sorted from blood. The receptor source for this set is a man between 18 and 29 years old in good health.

The CDR3: CAWSTTTDTQYF. As DNA, the CDR3 is TGTGCCTGGAGTACGACAACAGATACGCAGTATTTT. The chain carries TRBV30 and TRBJ2-3; D ambiguous. Looked up from germline, CDR1 is GTSNPN and CDR2 is SVGIG (reference sequence). With 2 bases removed from V and 3 bases from J, the gap between germline ends came to 6 bases. The CDR3 length is 12 residues.

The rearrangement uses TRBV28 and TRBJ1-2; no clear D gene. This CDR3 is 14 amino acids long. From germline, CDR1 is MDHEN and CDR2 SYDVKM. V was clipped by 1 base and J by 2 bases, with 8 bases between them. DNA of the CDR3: TGTGCCAGCAGTTTATATGATCGGAACTATGGCTACACCTTC. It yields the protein CASSLYDRNYGYTF.

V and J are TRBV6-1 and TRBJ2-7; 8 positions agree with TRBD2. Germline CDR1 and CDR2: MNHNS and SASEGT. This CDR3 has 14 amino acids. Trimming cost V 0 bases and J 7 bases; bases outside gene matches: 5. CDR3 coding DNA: TGTGCCAGCAGTGAAGCCCGGCTAGCGGGTGAGCAGTACTTC. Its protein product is CASSEARLAGEQYF.

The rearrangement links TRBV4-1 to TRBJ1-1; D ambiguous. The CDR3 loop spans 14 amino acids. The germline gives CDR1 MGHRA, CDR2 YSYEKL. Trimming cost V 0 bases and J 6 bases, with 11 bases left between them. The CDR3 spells CASSQDWARAEAFF. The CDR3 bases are TGCGCCAGCAGCCAAGATTGGGCTCGGGCTGAAGCTTTCTTT.

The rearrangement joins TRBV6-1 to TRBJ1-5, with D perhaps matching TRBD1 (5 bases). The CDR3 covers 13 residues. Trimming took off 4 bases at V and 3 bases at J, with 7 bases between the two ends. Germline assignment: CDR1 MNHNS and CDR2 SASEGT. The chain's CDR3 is CASSGQSNQPQHF. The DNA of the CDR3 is TGTGCCAGCAGTGGACAGTCCAATCAGCCCCAGCATTTT.

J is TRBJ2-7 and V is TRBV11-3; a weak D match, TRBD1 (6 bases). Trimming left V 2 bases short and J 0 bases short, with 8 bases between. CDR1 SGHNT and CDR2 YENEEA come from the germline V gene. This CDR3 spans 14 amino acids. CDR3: CASSLRGGSYEQYF. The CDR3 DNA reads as TGTGCCAGCAGCTTAAGAGGGGGCTCCTACGAGCAGTACTTC.

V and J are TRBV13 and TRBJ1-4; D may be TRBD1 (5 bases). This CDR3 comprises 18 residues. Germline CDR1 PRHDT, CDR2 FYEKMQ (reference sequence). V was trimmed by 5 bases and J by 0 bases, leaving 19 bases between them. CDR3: CASSPSLGDAATNEKLFF. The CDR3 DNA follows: TGTGCCAGCAGCCCCTCCCTAGGGGACGCAGCAACTAATGAAAAACTGTTTTTT.

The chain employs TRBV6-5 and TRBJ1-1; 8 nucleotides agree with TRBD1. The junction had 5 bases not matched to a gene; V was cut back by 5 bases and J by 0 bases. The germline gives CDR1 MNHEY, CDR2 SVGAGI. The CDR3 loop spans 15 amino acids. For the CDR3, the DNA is TGTGCCAGCAGTGTTGGACAGGGATTGAACACTGAAGCTTTCTTT. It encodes CASSVGQGLNTEAFF.

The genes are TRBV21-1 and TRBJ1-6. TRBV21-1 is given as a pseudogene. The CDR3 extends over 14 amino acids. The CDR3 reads CASPPGSYNSPLHF. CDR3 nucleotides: TGTGCCAGCCCCCCGGGATCCTATAATTCACCCCTCCACTTT.

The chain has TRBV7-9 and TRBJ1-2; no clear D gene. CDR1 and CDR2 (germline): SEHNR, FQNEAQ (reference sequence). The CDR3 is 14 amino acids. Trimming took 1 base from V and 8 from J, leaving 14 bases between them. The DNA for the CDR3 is TGTGCCAGCAGCTTAGATCCTGGCACGCAAGGCTACACCTTC. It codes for CASSLDPGTQGYTF.

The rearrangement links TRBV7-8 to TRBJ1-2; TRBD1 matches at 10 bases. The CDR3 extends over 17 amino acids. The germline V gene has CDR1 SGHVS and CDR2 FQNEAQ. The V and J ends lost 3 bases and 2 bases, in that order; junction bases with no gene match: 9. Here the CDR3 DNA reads TGTGCCAGCAGCTTCGGCCGGGGGACAGGGGAAAACTATGGCTACACCTTC. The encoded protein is CASSFGRGTGENYGYTF.

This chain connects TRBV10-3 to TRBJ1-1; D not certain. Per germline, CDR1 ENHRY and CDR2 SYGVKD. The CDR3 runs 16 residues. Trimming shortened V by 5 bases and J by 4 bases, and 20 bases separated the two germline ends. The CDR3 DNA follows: TGTGCCATCAGTATAAGTTCGGAGAGGGCCCTCACTGAAGCTTTCTTT. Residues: CAISISSERALTEAFF.

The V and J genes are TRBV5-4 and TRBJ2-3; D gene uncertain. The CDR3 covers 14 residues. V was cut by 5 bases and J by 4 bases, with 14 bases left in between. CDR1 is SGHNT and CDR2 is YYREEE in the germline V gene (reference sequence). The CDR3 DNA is TGTGCCAGCAGTTTAGCCACTGGGGCAGATACGCAGTATTTT. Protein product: CASSLATGADTQYF. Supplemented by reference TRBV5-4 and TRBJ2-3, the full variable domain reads ETGVTQSPTHLIKTRGQQVTLRCSSQSGHNTVSWYQQALGQGPQFIFQYYREEENGRGNFPPRFSGLQFPNYSSELNVNALELDDSALYLCASSLATGADTQYFGPGTRLTVL.

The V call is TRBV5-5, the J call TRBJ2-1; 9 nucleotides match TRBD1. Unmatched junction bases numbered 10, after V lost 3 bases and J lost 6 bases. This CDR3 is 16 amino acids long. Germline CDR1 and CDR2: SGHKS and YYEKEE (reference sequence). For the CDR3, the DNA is TGTGCCAGCAGCTCGGACAGGGGCTACTTTGGCAATGAGCAGTTCTTC. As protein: CASSSDRGYFGNEQFF.

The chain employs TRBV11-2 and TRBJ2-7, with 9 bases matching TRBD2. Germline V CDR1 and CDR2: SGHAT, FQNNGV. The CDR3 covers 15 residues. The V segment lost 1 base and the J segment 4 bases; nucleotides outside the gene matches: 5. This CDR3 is CASSLGASGMYEQYF. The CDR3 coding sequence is TGTGCCAGCAGCTTAGGGGCTAGCGGGATGTACGAGCAGTACTTC.

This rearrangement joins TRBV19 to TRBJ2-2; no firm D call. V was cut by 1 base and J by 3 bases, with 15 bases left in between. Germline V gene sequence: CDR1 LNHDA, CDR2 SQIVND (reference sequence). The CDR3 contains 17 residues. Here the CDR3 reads CASSIVSGTGDTGELFF. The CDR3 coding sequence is TGTGCCAGTAGTATAGTATCGGGTACTGGGGACACCGGGGAGCTGTTTTTT.

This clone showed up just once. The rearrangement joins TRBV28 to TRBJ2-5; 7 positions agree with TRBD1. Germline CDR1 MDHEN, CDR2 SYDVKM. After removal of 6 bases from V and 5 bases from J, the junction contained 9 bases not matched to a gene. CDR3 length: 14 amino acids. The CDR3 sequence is CASSYVGTAETQYF. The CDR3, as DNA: TGTGCCAGCAGCTACGTCGGGACAGCCGAGACCCAGTACTTC.